Below are 20 T cell receptor beta chains sequenced from a single sample in a study of PD-1 blockade in classical Hodgkin lymphoma. The method was immunoSEQ multiplex PCR; TCRdb's version includes in-frame clones alone and lacks a portion of them. The sample carries over 60,000 clones, 85% to 95% recorded once. Time point denoted: newly diagnosed, previously untreated cHL patient sample. The sequencing sample was made of peripheral blood mononuclear cells (PBMCs). These receptors were collected from a human donor with classical Hodgkin lymphoma.

CDR3 residues: CASRGFGGPQGYTF. The CDR3 nucleotides read TGTGCCAGCAGAGGGTTTGGCGGGCCCCAAGGCTACACCTTC. The chain combines TRBV2 with TRBJ1-2, with no clear D. The CDR3 extends over 14 amino acids. Germline V CDR1 and CDR2: SNHLY, FYNNEI. Trimming cost V 6 bases and J 8 bases, with 19 bases left between them.

The chain links TRBV5-1 to TRBJ2-2; 11 bases agree with TRBD1. V gave up 4 bases and J gave up 8 bases; unmatched junction bases: 7. CDR1 and CDR2 from the germline V gene are SGHRS and YFSETQ. CDR3 size: 15 residues. The DNA for the CDR3 is TGCGCCAGCAGCCCTTTGGACAGGGGGCTTGGGGAGCTGTTTTTT. This translates into CASSPLDRGLGELFF.

A single count supports this clone. V and J are TRBV4-1 and TRBJ2-7; TRBD2 might be the D (7 bases). CDR3 size: 15 residues. Germline CDR1 and CDR2: MGHRA and YSYEKL. Trimming pared 1 base from V and 1 base from J, leaving 11 bases between. This CDR3 is CASSQVEGGSYEQYF. The CDR3 DNA reads as TGCGCCAGCAGCCAAGTCGAGGGGGGGTCCTACGAGCAGTACTTC.

Only one count was recorded for this clone. The chain carries TRBV11-3 and TRBJ1-1; D is uncertain. Germline V CDR1 and CDR2: SGHNT, YENEEA. The CDR3 length is 13 residues. V dropped 0 bases and J dropped 6 bases, with 8 bases sitting between them. CDR3 in DNA: TGTGCCAGCAGCTTAGATACCGTCTCTGAAGCTTTCTTT. Its protein is CASSLDTVSEAFF.

This chain connects TRBV29-1 to TRBJ1-2, with 9 bases aligning to TRBD1. This CDR3 is built from 12 residues. J was trimmed by 6 bases and V by 6 bases; bases with no gene match: 5. The germline V gene encodes CDR1 SQVTM and CDR2 ANQGSEA. The CDR3 coding sequence is TGCAGCGTCAAGACAGGGGGTGATGGCTACACCTTC. Protein: CSVKTGGDGYTF.

This clone was detected only once. This chain joins TRBV23-1 and TRBJ2-7; perhaps TRBD1 as D (5 bases). TRBV23-1 has ORF status, its function being uncertain. The CDR3 is 11 residues long. Deletions cut 7 bases from V and 3 bases from J, with 7 bases between. DNA of the CDR3: TGCGCCAGCACGACAGTCTACGAGCAGTACTTC. Protein: CASTTVYEQYF.

This chain connects TRBV5-1 to TRBJ2-7; TRBD1 is a possible D gene (5 bases). The CDR3 covers 12 residues. Trimming cost V 7 bases and J 1 base, with 9 bases left between them. Germline lookup yields CDR1 SGHRS and CDR2 YFSETQ. CDR3 coding DNA: TGCGCCAGCTCACAGGAATCCTACGAGCAGTACTTC. Amino acid sequence: CASSQESYEQYF.

This chain links TRBV4-3 with TRBJ2-2; TRBD2 aligns across 14 bases. This CDR3 comprises 16 residues. Trimming at V came to 4 bases and at J to 6 bases, leaving 4 bases not matched to a gene. Germline lookup yields CDR1 LGHNA and CDR2 YSLEER. In nucleotides, the CDR3 is TGCGCCAGCAGCCTTCGACTAGCGGGAGGGCCCGGGGAGCTGTTTTTT. Encoded protein: CASSLRLAGGPGELFF.

The chain employs TRBV2 and TRBJ1-1; TRBD1 might be the D (5 bases). Germline CDR1 SNHLY, CDR2 FYNNEI. This CDR3 is 16 amino acids long. The V and J ends lost 0 bases and 0 bases respectively, with 11 bases between them. CDR3 nucleotides: TGTGCCAGCAGTGAAGCTGGACACCTCATGAACACTGAAGCTTTCTTT. This gives the protein CASSEAGHLMNTEAFF.

This clone turned up a few times. This sequence joins TRBV28 and TRBJ1-5; D gene uncertain. Germline V gene lookup returns CDR1 MDHEN and CDR2 SYDVKM. This CDR3 is 16 amino acids long. The V gene lost 5 bases and the J gene lost 0 bases, with 14 bases spanning the gap. This CDR3 is CASSPPGIYSNQPQHF. In DNA, the CDR3 is TGTGCCAGCAGTCCCCCAGGTATCTATAGCAATCAGCCCCAGCATTTT.

The V and J genes are TRBV29-1 and TRBJ2-7, with D uncertain. Between the trimmed V and J ends, which lost 6 bases and 0 bases, there was a span of 6 bases. CDR3 length: 11 amino acids. Germline lookup yields CDR1 SQVTM and CDR2 ANQGSEA. The CDR3 spells CSVFGSYEQYF. The CDR3 coding sequence is TGCAGCGTGTTTGGCTCCTACGAGCAGTACTTC.

This chain links TRBV9 with TRBJ1-2; no reliable D call. Germline V gene sequence: CDR1 SGDLS, CDR2 YYNGEE. The CDR3 totals 14 residues. V lost 3 bases to trimming and J lost 8 bases, with 17 bases between them. Here the CDR3 reads CASSGDQDLSGYTF. CDR3 coding DNA: TGTGCCAGCAGCGGCGATCAGGACCTTAGCGGCTACACCTTC. The full variable domain, rest sourced from reference TRBV9 and TRBJ1-2, is DSGVTQTPKHLITATGQRVTLRCSPRSGDLSVYWYQQSLDQGLQFLIQYYNGEERAKGNILERFSAQQFPDLHSELNLSSLELGDSALYFCASSGDQDLSGYTFGSGTRLTVV.

The CDR3 loop reads CASSGGLVEQFF. In DNA, the CDR3 is TGTGCCAGCAGCGGGGGACTTGTTGAGCAGTTCTTC. This sequence joins TRBV5-4 and TRBJ2-1; D may be TRBD2 (6 bases). Germline V gene lookup returns CDR1 SGHNT and CDR2 YYREEE (reference sequence). The V end was cut by 4 bases, the J end by 9 bases, with 11 bases between. The CDR3 runs to 12 residues.

V usage is TRBV6-5 and J usage is TRBJ2-7; TRBD2 matches at 12 bases. J gave up 3 bases and V 10 bases, and 7 bases lay outside the gene matches. Germline CDR1 and CDR2: MNHEY and SVGAGI. CDR3 size: 14 residues. The CDR3 region is CATSLAGGYYEQYF. CDR3 DNA sequence: TGTGCCACCTCGCTAGCGGGAGGGTACTACGAGCAGTACTTC.

This clone is judged medium-sized (0.01 to 0.1%). The rearrangement links TRBV28 to TRBJ1-2; 7 bases align to TRBD1. V lost 4 bases to trimming and J lost 3 bases; unmatched junction nucleotides: 8. The CDR3 loop spans 15 amino acids. Germline CDR1 MDHEN, CDR2 SYDVKM. The CDR3 nucleotides read TGTGCCAGCAGTTCCCCCCCGACAGGGCACTATGGCTACACCTTC. The encoded protein is CASSSPPTGHYGYTF.

The chain has TRBV7-9 and TRBJ2-3; D uncertain. V was shortened by 0 bases and J by 10 bases, with 8 bases between the two germline ends. The CDR3 is 12 residues long. Per the germline V gene, CDR1 is SEHNR and CDR2 is FQNEAQ (reference sequence). The CDR3 region is CASSLAELPQYF. CDR3 coding DNA: TGTGCCAGCAGCTTAGCGGAACTTCCGCAGTATTTT.

With respect to this clone: This sample includes further DNA sequences coding for the same CDR3. V gene TRBV18 combines with J gene TRBJ2-6, with D perhaps matching TRBD1 (5 bases). Trimming stripped 2 bases from V and 1 base from J, with 6 bases between. The V gene's germline CDR1 is KGHSH and CDR2 LQKENI. The length of the CDR3 is 15 residues. The CDR3 reads CASSPGHSGANVLTF. CDR3 coding DNA: TGTGCCAGCTCACCAGGACATTCTGGGGCCAACGTCCTGACTTTC.

This chain uses TRBV27 with TRBJ2-7; TRBD1 is a possible D gene (6 bases). Trimming removed 8 bases at V and 0 bases at J, with 14 bases between. Germline V lookup: CDR1 MNHEY, CDR2 SMNVEV (reference sequence). The CDR3 has 14 residues. CDR3 loop: CASAKRDNSYEQYF. CDR3 in DNA: TGTGCCAGCGCGAAACGGGACAACTCCTACGAGCAGTACTTC.

The rearrangement joins TRBV7-3 to TRBJ2-1; D remains unclear. Germline V gives CDR1 SGHTA, CDR2 FQGTGA. V lost 5 bases, J lost 9 bases, and 8 bases lay in between. The CDR3 runs to 11 residues. CDR3 loop: CASSHGGEQFF. The CDR3 DNA sequence: TGTGCCAGCAGCCACGGCGGTGAGCAGTTCTTC.

This chain connects TRBV18 to TRBJ2-1, with D tentatively TRBD1 or TRBD2 (5 bases each). V was shortened by 0 bases and J by 3 bases, with 15 bases between the two germline ends. Germline CDR1 and CDR2: KGHSH and LQKENI. CDR3 size: 17 residues. As DNA, the CDR3 is TGTGCCAGCTCACCACCGAGAACCTGGGACCACTACAATGAGCAGTTCTTC. As protein: CASSPPRTWDHYNEQFF.